The clone carrying this TCR beta chain was detected a few times. The record originates from a study of blood T cells in healthy people across ages. Healthy Russian Caucasian donors spanned ages roughly 6 to 100 years. The use of a sample-barcoded 5' primer and a J-beta primer mix characterized a second PCR of roughly 6 to 11 cycles. In TCRdb, the 5' RACE reads were re-called with MiXCR into one record per CDR3 protein. The sample includes 250,000 to 300,000 distinct CDR3 sequences, 25% to 30% of them seen just once. Germline V gene data show CDR1 as MNHNY and CDR2 as SVGAGI (reference sequence). The CDR3 length is 15 residues.

The J gene is TRBJ2-1, the V gene TRBV6-6; D is perhaps TRBD1 or TRBD2 (6 bases each). The end of the DNA aligns better with TRBJ2-5, so the J call may be wrong. The receptor's source is a woman aged 70-85 years in good health. The material sequenced was blood. CDR3 residues: CASRSTLGGTETQYF. CDR3 bases: TGTGCCAGCAGAAGCACTCTAGGGGGGACAGAGACCCAGTACTTC.